These 7 T cell receptor beta chains were sequenced from one sample in a study of T cells in Graves' hyperthyroidism and ophthalmopathy. It was RNA transcripts that yielded the amplified TCR beta CDR3 regions. First-round RT-PCR targeting the TCR CDR3 was performed with the HTBI primer set. A single record per CDR3 protein comes from TCRdb applying MiXCR to the multiplex PCR reads. Among 30,000 to 35,000 distinct CDR3 sequences listed, approximately 50% were seen once. Sequenced input: blood. The receptor source for this set is a middle-aged woman with Graves' ophthalmopathy.

There are many counts of this clonotype. This chain links TRBV9 with TRBJ2-1; 7 bases fit TRBD2. This CDR3 spans 17 amino acids. CDR1 is SGDLS, CDR2 YYNGEE, per germline. V trimming: 4 bases; J trimming: 8 bases; junction bases outside the gene matches: 18. CDR3 loop: CASSPVTSSKGLDEQFF. As DNA, the CDR3 is TGTGCCAGCAGCCCCGTGACTAGCTCCAAGGGCCTGGATGAGCAGTTCTTC.

In this sample, this clonotype turned up many times. This sequence joins TRBV4-3 and TRBJ1-2; no reliable D call. V lost 4 bases to trimming and J lost 2 bases, with 17 bases between them. The CDR3 is 16 amino acids. Germline V gene data show CDR1 as LGHNA and CDR2 as YSLEER. The CDR3 spells CASSRTGRRLNYGYTF. In DNA form, the CDR3 reads TGCGCCAGCAGCCGAACTGGACGGAGACTAAACTATGGCTACACCTTC.

This clonotype was seen repeatedly, ten times or more. This rearrangement joins TRBV28 to TRBJ2-5; D is possibly TRBD2 (6 bases). CDR1 is MDHEN and CDR2 is SYDVKM in the germline V gene. This CDR3 has 14 residues. V lost 10 bases, J lost 9 bases, and 24 bases lay in between. The CDR3, as DNA: TGTGCCATCAACTCAAGGACTATTCCAACTCCCCAGTACTTC. Its protein product is CAINSRTIPTPQYF.

This clonotype was seen only a few times. The V and J genes are TRBV6-1 and TRBJ1-6; TRBD1 is a possible D gene (5 bases). From germline, CDR1 is MNHNS and CDR2 SASEGT. Trimming removed 7 bases at V and 7 bases at J, with 11 bases between. This CDR3 contains 13 residues. DNA for the CDR3: TGTGCCAGCATTCCCCAGGGAAATTCACCCCTCCACTTT. Translated: CASIPQGNSPLHF.

The J gene is TRBJ2-7, the V gene TRBV20-1, with 7 bases lining up with TRBD2. Unmatched junction bases numbered 10, after V lost 0 bases and J lost 2 bases. Germline V gives CDR1 DFQATT, CDR2 SNEGSKA (reference sequence). The CDR3 is 16 amino acids. DNA for the CDR3: TGCAGTGCTAGAGATCAAGGGCCGGGAGGAACCTACGAGCAGTACTTC. Protein product: CSARDQGPGGTYEQYF.

This clonotype was observed at least ten times. This chain links TRBV5-1 with TRBJ2-5; TRBD2 might be the D (7 bases). The CDR3 runs to 16 residues. The germline V and J ends were trimmed by 3 bases and 2 bases, with 17 bases remaining between them. Germline V CDR1 and CDR2: SGHRS, YFSETQ. CDR3 residues: CASSWGGGEVQETQYF. In DNA, the CDR3 is TGCGCCAGCAGCTGGGGGGGGGGCGAGGTTCAAGAGACCCAGTACTTC.

Judged by abundance, this clonotype is medium-sized. V usage is TRBV20-1 and J usage is TRBJ2-7, with a tentative D call TRBD2 (5 bases). The germline V gene encodes CDR1 DFQATT and CDR2 SNEGSKA (reference sequence). The V end lost 3 bases, the J end lost 2 bases, and 14 bases lay between the germline ends. The CDR3 has 14 amino acids. The CDR3 region is CSARGSGFTYEQYF. The CDR3, as DNA: TGCAGTGCTAGGGGATCGGGGTTTACCTACGAGCAGTACTTC.